A single sample gave rise to the 14 T cell receptor beta chains below, sequenced in a study of blood T cell repertoires in COVID-19. The data were produced by immunoSEQ multiplex PCR, yet TCRdb's version contains in-frame clones alone and is incomplete. The sample lists about 150,000 clones, approximately 81% seen once, with less than 10% in the top ten. Material for sequencing was peripheral blood. The receptors were sampled from an older woman with COVID-19, enrolled during active disease.

There are a few counts of this clone. The chain links TRBV3-1 (or the pseudogene TRBV3-2) to TRBJ1-2, with 7 nucleotides matching TRBD1. The length of the CDR3 is 19 residues. Germline CDR1 is LGHDT and CDR2 is YNNKEL (reference sequence). The V segment lost 4 bases and the J segment 1 base; nucleotides outside the gene matches: 18. The CDR3 region has the DNA TGTGCCAGCAGCCGAACATCCGGGACAGCACACTTCTTTAACTATGGCTACACCTTC. This gives the protein CASSRTSGTAHFFNYGYTF.

The chain couples TRBV5-1 to TRBJ1-5, with 7 bases that match TRBD1. From germline, CDR1 is SGHRS and CDR2 YFSETQ. The CDR3 loop spans 16 amino acids. V lost 0 bases to trimming and J lost 5 bases; unmatched junction nucleotides: 8. CDR3 residues: CASSLAGRDSHQPQHF. The CDR3 region has the DNA TGCGCCAGCAGCTTGGCTGGACGGGACAGTCATCAGCCCCAGCATTTT.

The gene calls are TRBV24-1 and TRBJ2-3, with TRBD2 matching 7 bases. CDR1 and CDR2 from the germline V gene are KGHDR and SFDVKD. The J segment lost 6 bases and the V segment lost 1 base, leaving 9 bases of the junction unmatched. The CDR3 runs 16 residues. The CDR3 DNA follows: TGTGCCACCAGTGATTTACACGGGGGGACCCAGGATACGCAGTATTTT. This sequence encodes CATSDLHGGTQDTQYF.

The chain joins TRBV5-1 to TRBJ1-6, with D possibly being TRBD1 (6 bases). V lost 4 bases, J lost 6 bases, and 14 bases lay in between. Germline V gene sequence: CDR1 SGHRS, CDR2 YFSETQ. The CDR3 loop spans 15 amino acids. Here the CDR3 reads CASSVTGFANSPLHF. In DNA, the CDR3 is TGCGCCAGCAGCGTCACAGGGTTTGCTAATTCACCCCTCCACTTT.

The DNA for the CDR3 is TGTGCCAGCAGCACCCAGACAGGGGACTATGGCTACACCTTC. This translates into CASSTQTGDYGYTF. The V call is TRBV9, the J call TRBJ1-2; 8 positions match TRBD1. The V segment lost 4 bases and the J segment 3 bases; nucleotides outside the gene matches: 5. The CDR3 has 14 amino acids. The V gene's germline CDR1 is SGDLS and CDR2 YYNGEE.

The chain couples TRBV11-2 to TRBJ2-5; D remains unclear. CDR3 length: 19 residues. Germline assignment: CDR1 SGHAT and CDR2 FQNNGV. Trimming took off 0 bases at V and 5 bases at J, with 25 bases between the two ends. CDR3 nucleotides: TGTGCCAGCAGCTTAGATAGCCATACCCTAAAGCGCCCGACGGAGACCCAGTACTTC. Protein sequence: CASSLDSHTLKRPTETQYF.

This chain links TRBV6-5 with TRBJ1-6; D is perhaps TRBD1 (5 bases). The CDR3 has 14 amino acids. Trimming took 2 bases from V and 6 from J, leaving 8 bases between them. Germline V gene sequence: CDR1 MNHEY, CDR2 SVGAGI. The CDR3 is CASSYERGNSPLHF. In DNA form, the CDR3 reads TGTGCCAGCAGTTACGAAAGGGGTAATTCACCCCTCCACTTT.

This sequence joins TRBV27 and TRBJ1-6; D may be TRBD1 (6 bases). CDR1 is MNHEY and CDR2 is SMNVEV in the germline V gene (reference sequence). The CDR3 loop spans 15 amino acids. V lost 1 base and J lost 7, with 11 bases in between. The CDR3 reads CASSLWGQGNSPLHF. CDR3 nucleotides: TGTGCCAGCAGTTTATGGGGGCAGGGAAATTCACCCCTCCACTTT.

J is TRBJ1-1 and V is TRBV5-1; no firm D call. The CDR3 sequence is 13 residues long. Trimming took 1 base from V and 8 from J, leaving 12 bases between them. Germline V lookup: CDR1 SGHRS, CDR2 YFSETQ. The DNA of the CDR3 is TGCGCCAGCAGCTTGAGCGGTCAGACCGAAGCTTTCTTT. It yields the protein CASSLSGQTEAFF. The whole variable domain, remainder taken from reference TRBV5-1 and TRBJ1-1, is KAGVTQTPRYLIKTRGQQVTLSCSPISGHRSVSWYQQTPGQGLQFLFEYFSETQRNKGNFPGRFSGRQFSNSRSEMNVSTLELGDSALYLCASSLSGQTEAFFGQGTRLTVV.

The chain uses TRBV4-1 and TRBJ2-7; D might be TRBD1 (6 bases). The V gene lost 3 bases and the J gene lost 3 bases, with 15 bases spanning the gap. The CDR3 is 15 residues long. Looked up from germline, CDR1 is MGHRA and CDR2 is YSYEKL. This CDR3 reads CASSQGEGTFYEQYV. As DNA, the CDR3 is TGCGCCAGCAGCCAGGGAGAGGGGACATTCTACGAGCAGTACGTC.

J is TRBJ1-1 and V is TRBV6-5, with 7 nucleotides matching TRBD1. CDR1 and CDR2 from the germline V gene are MNHEY and SVGAGI. V trimming: 2 bases; J trimming: 11 bases; junction bases outside the gene matches: 14. The CDR3 consists of 15 residues. The CDR3 coding sequence is TGTGCCAGCAGTTACGATAACATGAGGGGGCGCCGTGCTTTCTTT. This codes for CASSYDNMRGRRAFF.

This sequence joins TRBV7-9 and TRBJ1-4, with 7 nucleotides matching TRBD1. This CDR3 contains 15 residues. Germline V gives CDR1 SEHNR, CDR2 FQNEAQ (reference sequence). Germline trimming cut 6 bases from V and 0 bases from J; bases unmatched to any gene: 4. The CDR3 spells CASRTGTATNEKLFF. Written as DNA, the CDR3 is TGTGCCAGCAGGACCGGGACAGCAACTAATGAAAAACTGTTTTTT.

This chain connects TRBV6-2 or TRBV6-3 to TRBJ1-5; a possible D gene is TRBD1 (6 bases). Trimming left V 5 bases short and J 6 bases short, with 17 bases between. The germline V gene encodes CDR1 MNHEY and CDR2 SVGEGT. The CDR3 is 15 residues long. CDR3 in DNA: TGTGCCAGCAGTACCTCCAACAGGGATTCTCAGCCCCAGCATTTT. Amino acids: CASSTSNRDSQPQHF.

J is TRBJ1-2 and V is TRBV2; the D is unclear. This CDR3 has 15 residues. Trimming took off 4 bases at V and 0 bases at J, with 12 bases between the two ends. Germline V CDR1 and CDR2: SNHLY, FYNNEI. CDR3 nucleotide sequence: TGTGCCAGCAGTGTGGCACAGCGGGCTAACTATGGCTACACCTTC. Its protein product is CASSVAQRANYGYTF.